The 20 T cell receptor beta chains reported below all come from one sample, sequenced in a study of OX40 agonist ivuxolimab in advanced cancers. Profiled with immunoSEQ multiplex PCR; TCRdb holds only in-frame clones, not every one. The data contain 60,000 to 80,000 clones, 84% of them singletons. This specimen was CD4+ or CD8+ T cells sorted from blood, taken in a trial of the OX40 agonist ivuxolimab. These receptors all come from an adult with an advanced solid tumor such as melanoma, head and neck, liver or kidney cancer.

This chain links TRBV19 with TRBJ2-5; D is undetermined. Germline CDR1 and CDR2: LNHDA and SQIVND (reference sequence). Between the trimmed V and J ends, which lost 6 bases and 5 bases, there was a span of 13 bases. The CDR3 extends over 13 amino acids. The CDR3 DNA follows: TGTGCCAGTAGCACCCAGGTGGAGGAGACCCAGTACTTC. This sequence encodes CASSTQVEETQYF.

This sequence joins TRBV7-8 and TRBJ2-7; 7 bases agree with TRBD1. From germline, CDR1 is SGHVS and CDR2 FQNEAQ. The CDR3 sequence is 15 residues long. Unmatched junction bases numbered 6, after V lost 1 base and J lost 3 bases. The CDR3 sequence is CASSLVLGQSYEQYF. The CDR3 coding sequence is TGTGCCAGCAGCTTAGTTTTGGGACAGAGCTACGAGCAGTACTTC.

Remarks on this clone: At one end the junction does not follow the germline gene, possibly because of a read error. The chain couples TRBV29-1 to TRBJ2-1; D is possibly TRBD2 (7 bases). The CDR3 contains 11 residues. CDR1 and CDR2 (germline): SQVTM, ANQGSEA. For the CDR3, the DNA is TGCAGCGTACGCCTGGGGGGGCCCCCGATCTTC. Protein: CSVRLGGPPIF.

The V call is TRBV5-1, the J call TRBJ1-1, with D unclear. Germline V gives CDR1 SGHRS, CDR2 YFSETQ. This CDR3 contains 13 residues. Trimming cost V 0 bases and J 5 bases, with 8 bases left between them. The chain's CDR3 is CASSLDPGTEAFF. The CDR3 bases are TGCGCCAGCAGCTTGGATCCGGGGACTGAAGCTTTCTTT. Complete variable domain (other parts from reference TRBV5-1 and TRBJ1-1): KAGVTQTPRYLIKTRGQQVTLSCSPISGHRSVSWYQQTPGQGLQFLFEYFSETQRNKGNFPGRFSGRQFSNSRSEMNVSTLELGDSALYLCASSLDPGTEAFFGQGTRLTVV.

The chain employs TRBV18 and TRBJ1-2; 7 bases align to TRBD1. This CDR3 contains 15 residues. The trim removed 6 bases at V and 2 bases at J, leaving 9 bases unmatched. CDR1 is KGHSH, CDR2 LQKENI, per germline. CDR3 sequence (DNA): TGTGCCAGCTCTCCGACAGGGACACAGAACTATGGCTACACCTTC. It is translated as CASSPTGTQNYGYTF.

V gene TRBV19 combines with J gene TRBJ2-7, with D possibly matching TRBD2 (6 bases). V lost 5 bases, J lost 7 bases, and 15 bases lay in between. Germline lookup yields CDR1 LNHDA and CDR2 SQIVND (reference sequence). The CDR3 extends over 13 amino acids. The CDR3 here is CASSSMGGGEQYF. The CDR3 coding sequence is TGTGCCAGTAGTTCCATGGGGGGAGGAGAGCAGTACTTC.

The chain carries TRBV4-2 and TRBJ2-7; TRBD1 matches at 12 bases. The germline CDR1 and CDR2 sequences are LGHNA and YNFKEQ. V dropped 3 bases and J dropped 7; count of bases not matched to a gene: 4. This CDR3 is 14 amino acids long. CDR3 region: CASSQGQGADEQYF. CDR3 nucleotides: TGTGCCAGCAGCCAGGGACAGGGGGCTGATGAGCAGTACTTC.

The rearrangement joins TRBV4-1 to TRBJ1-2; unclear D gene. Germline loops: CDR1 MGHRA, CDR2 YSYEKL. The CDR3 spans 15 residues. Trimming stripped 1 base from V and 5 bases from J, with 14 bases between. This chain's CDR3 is CASSQVFFGIYGYTF. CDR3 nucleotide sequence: TGCGCCAGCAGCCAAGTTTTTTTCGGGATATATGGCTACACCTTC.

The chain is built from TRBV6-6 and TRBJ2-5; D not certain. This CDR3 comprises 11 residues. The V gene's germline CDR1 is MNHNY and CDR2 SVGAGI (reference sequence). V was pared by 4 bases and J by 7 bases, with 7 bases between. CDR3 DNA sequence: TGTGCCAGCAGTTCATACGCGACCCAGTACTTC. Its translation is CASSSYATQYF.

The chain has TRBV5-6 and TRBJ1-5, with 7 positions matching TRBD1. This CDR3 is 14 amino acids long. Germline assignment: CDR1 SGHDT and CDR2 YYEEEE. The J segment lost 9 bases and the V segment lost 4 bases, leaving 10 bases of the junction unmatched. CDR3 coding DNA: TGTGCCAGCAGCCTCGGGACAGCCGGGGGGCCCCAGCATTTT. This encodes CASSLGTAGGPQHF.

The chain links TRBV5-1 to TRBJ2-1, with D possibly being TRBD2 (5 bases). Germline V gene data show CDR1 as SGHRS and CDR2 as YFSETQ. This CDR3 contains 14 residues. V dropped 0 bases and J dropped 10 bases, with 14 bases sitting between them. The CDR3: CASSLAASKREQFF. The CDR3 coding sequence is TGCGCCAGCAGCTTGGCCGCTTCGAAGCGGGAGCAGTTCTTC.

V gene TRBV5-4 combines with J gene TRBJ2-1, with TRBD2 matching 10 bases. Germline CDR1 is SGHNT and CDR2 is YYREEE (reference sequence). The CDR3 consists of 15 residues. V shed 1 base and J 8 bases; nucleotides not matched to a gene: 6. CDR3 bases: TGTGCCAGCAGCTTGCAGGGACTAGCGTCCGATGAGCAGTTCTTC. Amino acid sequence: CASSLQGLASDEQFF. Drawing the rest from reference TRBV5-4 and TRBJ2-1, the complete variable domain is ETGVTQSPTHLIKTRGQQVTLRCSSQSGHNTVSWYQQALGQGPQFIFQYYREEENGRGNFPPRFSGLQFPNYSSELNVNALELDDSALYLCASSLQGLASDEQFFGPGTRLTVL.

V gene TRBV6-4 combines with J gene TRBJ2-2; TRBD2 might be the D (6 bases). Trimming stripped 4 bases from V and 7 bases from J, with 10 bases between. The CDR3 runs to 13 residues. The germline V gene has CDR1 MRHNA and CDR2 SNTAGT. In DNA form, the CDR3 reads TGTGCCAGCAGTGGGGACTTATACGGGGAGCTGTTTTTT. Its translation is CASSGDLYGELFF.

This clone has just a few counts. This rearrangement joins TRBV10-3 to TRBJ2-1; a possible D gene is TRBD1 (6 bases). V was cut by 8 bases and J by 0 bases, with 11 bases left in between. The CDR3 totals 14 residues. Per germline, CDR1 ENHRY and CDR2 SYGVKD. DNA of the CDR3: TGTGCCATCCGAGGACAGAGCTCCTACAATGAGCAGTTCTTC. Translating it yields CAIRGQSSYNEQFF.

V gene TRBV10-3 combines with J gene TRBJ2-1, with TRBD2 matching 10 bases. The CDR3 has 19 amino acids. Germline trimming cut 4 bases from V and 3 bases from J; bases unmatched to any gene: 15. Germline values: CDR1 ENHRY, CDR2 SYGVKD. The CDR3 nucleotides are TGTGCCATCAGTGGAAGGCAGCCGACTAGCGGGTCGGACTACAATGAGCAGTTCTTC. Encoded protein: CAISGRQPTSGSDYNEQFF.

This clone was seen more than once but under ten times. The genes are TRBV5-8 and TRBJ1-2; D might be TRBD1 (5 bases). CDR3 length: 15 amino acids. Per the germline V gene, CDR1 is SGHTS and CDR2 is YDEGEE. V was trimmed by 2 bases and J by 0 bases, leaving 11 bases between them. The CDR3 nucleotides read TGTGCCAGCAGCTTCACTGACAGTCCTAACTATGGCTACACCTTC. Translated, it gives CASSFTDSPNYGYTF. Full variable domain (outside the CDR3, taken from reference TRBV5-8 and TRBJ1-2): EAGVTQSPTHLIKTRGQQATLRCSPISGHTSVYWYQQALGLGLQFLLWYDEGEERNRGNFPPRFSGRQFPNYSSELNVNALELEDSALYLCASSFTDSPNYGYTFGSGTRLTVV.

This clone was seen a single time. This chain's CDR3 is CASSSTGVSRDTQYF. In DNA, the CDR3 is TGTGCCAGCAGTTCCACAGGGGTATCCCGGGATACGCAGTATTTT. V usage is TRBV28 and J usage is TRBJ2-3; 7 nucleotides line up with TRBD1. The CDR3 contains 15 residues. V shed 4 bases, J shed 6 bases, and the junction held 10 bases outside the gene matches. The V gene's germline CDR1 is MDHEN and CDR2 SYDVKM.

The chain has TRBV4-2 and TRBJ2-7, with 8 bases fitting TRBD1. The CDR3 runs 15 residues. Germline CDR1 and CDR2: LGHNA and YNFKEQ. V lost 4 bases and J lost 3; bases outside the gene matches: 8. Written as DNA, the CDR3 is TGTGCCAGCAGCCTTCCAGGGGGCAAAAGCTACGAGCAGTACTTC. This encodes CASSLPGGKSYEQYF.

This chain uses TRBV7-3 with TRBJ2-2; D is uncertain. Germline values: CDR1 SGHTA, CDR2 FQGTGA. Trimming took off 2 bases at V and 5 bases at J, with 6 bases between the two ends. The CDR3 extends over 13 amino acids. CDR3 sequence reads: CASSLVSTGELFF. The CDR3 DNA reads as TGTGCCAGCAGCTTAGTTAGTACCGGGGAGCTGTTTTTT.

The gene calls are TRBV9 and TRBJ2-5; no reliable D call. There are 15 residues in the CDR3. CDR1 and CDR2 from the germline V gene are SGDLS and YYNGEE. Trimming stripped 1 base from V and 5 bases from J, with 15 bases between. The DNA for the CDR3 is TGTGCCAGCAGCGTATCCCCCGCCGATTTGGAGACCCAGTACTTC. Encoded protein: CASSVSPADLETQYF.